This TCR beta chain stems from a study of T cell responses to AZD1222 COVID-19 vaccine. This clone was seen only once. Profiling relied on immunoSEQ multiplex PCR, and the TCRdb table lists in-frame clones only, not all of them. The table has more than 85,000 clones, roughly 89% seen once. Researchers grouped second doses given at about 4 or about 12 weeks into one pool. This clonotype originated in an adult who received the AZD1222 COVID-19 vaccine. The starting material was peripheral blood, obtained 28 days after the second AZD1222 dose.

The CDR3 DNA sequence: TGTGCCAGCAGCCCTGTGGTCGGACGAGACTATGGCTACACCTTC. This codes for CASSPVVGRDYGYTF. The rearrangement links TRBV7-2 to TRBJ1-2; no firm D call. Trimming took off 5 bases at V and 3 bases at J, with 16 bases between the two ends. Germline V gene sequence: CDR1 SGHTA, CDR2 FQGNSA. The CDR3 consists of 15 residues.